The 7 T cell receptor beta chains listed next were all sequenced from one sample in a study of regulatory T cells in long-lasting Graves disease. Time point indicated: persistent/refractory GD, antithyroid drugs over 5 years with positive TRAb. TCR sequences were obtained from RNA taken from PBMCs. iRepertoire HTBI primers and Arm-PCR of CDR3 regions built TCR beta libraries. TCRdb used MiXCR to reprocess the multiplex PCR reads, holding one entry per CDR3 protein. The data hold 420,000 or so distinct CDR3 sequences, with around 22% observed a single time. The sequencing here drew on peripheral blood mononuclear cells (PBMCs), taken when the disease was refractory, from a patient treated with antithyroid drugs. All receptors derive from a female donor with Graves disease.

A few counts support this clonotype. The V call is TRBV30, the J call TRBJ2-3; no reliable D call. V lost 0 bases to trimming and J lost 0 bases, with 7 bases between them. This CDR3 spans 14 amino acids. The germline V gene has CDR1 GTSNPN and CDR2 SVGIG (reference sequence). The chain's CDR3 is CAWSVGGSTDTQYF. The CDR3 DNA reads as TGTGCCTGGAGTGTAGGTGGTAGCACAGATACGCAGTATTTT.

The chain has TRBV13 and TRBJ2-7; TRBD2 matches at 9 bases. With V trimmed by 5 bases and J by 7 bases, 12 bases remained unmatched. CDR3 size: 15 residues. Per germline, CDR1 PRHDT and CDR2 FYEKMQ (reference sequence). CDR3 amino acids: CASSLTSGRHGEQYF. In DNA form, the CDR3 reads TGTGCCAGCAGCCTAACTAGCGGGCGACACGGGGAGCAGTACTTC.

A few counts support this clonotype. The chain carries TRBV9 and TRBJ1-1, with a possible D match to TRBD1 (6 bases). V was cut by 3 bases and J by 4 bases, with 13 bases left in between. Germline assignment: CDR1 SGDLS and CDR2 YYNGEE. The CDR3 has 14 residues. The DNA for the CDR3 is TGTGCCAGCAGCGAGGGACAATCGCCCACTGAAGCTTTCTTT. This gives the protein CASSEGQSPTEAFF. Looking up the rest from reference TRBV9 and TRBJ1-1 gives the full variable domain: DSGVTQTPKHLITATGQRVTLRCSPRSGDLSVYWYQQSLDQGLQFLIQYYNGEERAKGNILERFSAQQFPDLHSELNLSSLELGDSALYFCASSEGQSPTEAFFGQGTRLTVV.

The rearrangement uses TRBV2 and TRBJ2-1; maybe TRBD2 (5 bases). Trimming stripped 9 bases from V and 5 bases from J, with 17 bases between. This CDR3 has 14 residues. Germline V gene sequence: CDR1 SNHLY, CDR2 FYNNEI. The CDR3 bases are TGTGCCAGGACCCGGGGTGGTGGACACAATGAGCAGTTCTTC. It encodes CARTRGGGHNEQFF.

The rearrangement links TRBV6-4 to TRBJ2-2; D call uncertain. Trimming took off 0 bases at V and 2 bases at J, with 4 bases between the two ends. The CDR3 covers 14 residues. CDR1 MRHNA and CDR2 SNTAGT come from the germline V gene. CDR3 sequence reads: CASSDSANTGELFF. The CDR3 nucleotides are TGTGCCAGCAGTGACTCCGCAAACACCGGGGAGCTGTTTTTT.

This clonotype came up a few times. The chain couples TRBV19 to TRBJ2-7, with D tentatively TRBD2 (6 bases). Germline lookup yields CDR1 LNHDA and CDR2 SQIVND (reference sequence). V lost 5 bases, J lost 3 bases, and 14 bases lay in between. The length of the CDR3 is 14 residues. The CDR3 region is CASSPNGRFYEQYF. In DNA, the CDR3 is TGTGCCAGTAGTCCGAACGGGAGATTCTACGAGCAGTACTTC.

The CDR3 region is CASTSTSWNQPQHF. The CDR3 coding sequence is TGTGCCAGTACTTCGACATCTTGGAATCAGCCCCAGCATTTT. V is TRBV19 and J is TRBJ1-5; D unclear. The germline gives CDR1 LNHDA, CDR2 SQIVND (reference sequence). The V end was cut by 7 bases, the J end by 4 bases, with 14 bases between. The CDR3 extends over 14 amino acids. Using reference TRBV19 and TRBJ1-5 for the parts outside the CDR3, the full variable domain is DGGITQSPKYLFRKEGQNVTLSCEQNLNHDAMYWYRQDPGQGLRLIYYSQIVNDFQKGDIAEGYSVSREKKESFPLTVTSAQKNPTAFYLCASTSTSWNQPQHFGDGTRLSIL.